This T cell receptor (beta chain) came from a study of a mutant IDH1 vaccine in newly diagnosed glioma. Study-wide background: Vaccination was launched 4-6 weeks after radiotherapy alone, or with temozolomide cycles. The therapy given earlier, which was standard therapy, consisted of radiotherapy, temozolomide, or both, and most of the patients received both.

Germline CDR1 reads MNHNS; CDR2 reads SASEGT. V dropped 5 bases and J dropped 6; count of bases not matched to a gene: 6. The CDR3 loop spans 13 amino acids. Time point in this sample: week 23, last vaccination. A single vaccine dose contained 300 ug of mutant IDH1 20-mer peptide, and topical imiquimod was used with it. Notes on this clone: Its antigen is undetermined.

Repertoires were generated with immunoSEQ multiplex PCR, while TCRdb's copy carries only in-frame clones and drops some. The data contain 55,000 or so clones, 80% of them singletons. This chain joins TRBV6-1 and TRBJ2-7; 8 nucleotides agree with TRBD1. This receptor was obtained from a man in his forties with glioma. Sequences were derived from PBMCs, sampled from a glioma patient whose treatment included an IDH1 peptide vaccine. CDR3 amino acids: CASSTDRASEQYF. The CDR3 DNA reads TGTGCCAGCAGTACGGACAGGGCAAGCGAGCAGTACTTC.